This TCR beta chain was profiled in a study of metastatic and nonmetastatic thyroid tumors. Broader study findings: The reported finding was significantly higher TCR beta diversity in malignant thyroid tumors relative to benign nodules, in blood and tumor.

TCRdb re-called the PCR reads with MiXCR. The sample yields roughly 34,000 clones, about a fifth seen once. No treatment of any kind had been given to any patient before thyroid surgery. CDR1 GTSNPN and CDR2 SVGIG come from the germline V gene (reference sequence). V lost 3 bases and J lost 2, with 14 bases in between. CDR3 size: 15 residues. The table lists this clone with many counts. Its cognate antigen is unknown. The origin of this receptor is a male donor with papillary thyroid cancer or a benign thyroid nodule (not recorded which). Some clones in this sample may be carry-over from other donors' samples. Material: tumor tissue. This chain uses TRBV30 with TRBJ2-4; D is uncertain. CDR3 nucleotides: TGTGCCTGGAGCGGCGCCCTCAGGACCAAAAACATTCAGTACTTC. Its translation is CAWSGALRTKNIQYF.